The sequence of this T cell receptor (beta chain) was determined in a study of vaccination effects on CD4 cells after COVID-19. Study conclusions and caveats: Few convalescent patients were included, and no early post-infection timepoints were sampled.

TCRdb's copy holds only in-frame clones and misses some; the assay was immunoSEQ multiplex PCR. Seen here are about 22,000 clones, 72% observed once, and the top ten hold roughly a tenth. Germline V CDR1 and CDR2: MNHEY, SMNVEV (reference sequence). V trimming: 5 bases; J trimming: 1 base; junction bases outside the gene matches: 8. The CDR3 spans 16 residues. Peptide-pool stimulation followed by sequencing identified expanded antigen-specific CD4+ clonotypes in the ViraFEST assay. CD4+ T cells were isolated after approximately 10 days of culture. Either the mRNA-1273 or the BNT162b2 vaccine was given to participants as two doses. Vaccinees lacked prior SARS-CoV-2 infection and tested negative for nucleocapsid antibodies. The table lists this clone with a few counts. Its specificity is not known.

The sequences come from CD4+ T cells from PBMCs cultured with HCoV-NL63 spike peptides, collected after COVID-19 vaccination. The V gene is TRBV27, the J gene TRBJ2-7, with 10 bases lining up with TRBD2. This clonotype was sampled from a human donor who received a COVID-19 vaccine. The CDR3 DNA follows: TGTGCCAGCAGTCCCACTACTAGCGGGGCTTCCTACGAGCAGTACTTC. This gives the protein CASSPTTSGASYEQYF.